Following are 10 T cell receptor beta chains from one sample sequenced in a study of T-cell reconstitution after alpha-beta-depleted transplantation in children. As it was prepared, the TCRbeta library received unique molecular identifiers. TCRdb re-derived calls from the PCR reads in MiXCR, one entry per CDR3 protein. The table lists a few hundred thousand distinct CDR3 sequences, 16% of them singletons, with around 28% in the top ten. This specimen was PBMCs, mostly from graft donor cells, taken 360 days after TCRalphabeta/CD19-depleted stem cell transplant. These TCRs come from a boy in the first two years of life who had a stem cell transplant for Wiskott-Aldrich syndrome, so the T cells may come from the graft donor.

The V call is TRBV6-2 or TRBV6-3, the J call TRBJ2-1; 7 positions match TRBD2. The CDR3 contains 17 residues. V shed 3 bases and J 6 bases; nucleotides not matched to a gene: 14. Germline V gene lookup returns CDR1 MNHEY and CDR2 SVGEGT. CDR3 amino acids: CASSYYRLALLGNEQFF. CDR3 in DNA: TGTGCCAGCAGTTATTACCGACTAGCTCTCTTGGGCAATGAGCAGTTCTTC.

V gene TRBV5-1 combines with J gene TRBJ1-1, with D uncertain. The V gene's germline CDR1 is SGHRS and CDR2 YFSETQ. V was cut by 0 bases and J by 4 bases, with 10 bases left in between. The CDR3 sequence is 14 residues long. The CDR3 region has the DNA TGCGCCAGCAGCTTGGGTCTGGGGATCACTGAAGCTTTCTTT. Protein: CASSLGLGITEAFF.

The chain is built from TRBV12-3 or TRBV12-4 and TRBJ1-3, with D perhaps TRBD1 (5 bases). This CDR3 region has 12 residues. The V and J ends lost 7 bases and 3 bases respectively, with 7 bases between them. The CDR3 bases are TGTGCCAGCACCCAGGGTGGAAACACCATATATTTT. Encoded protein: CASTQGGNTIYF.

The rearrangement links TRBV4-2 to TRBJ2-7, with 8 bases lining up with TRBD2. Losses at the gene ends were 3 bases for V and 2 bases for J; bases not matched to a gene: 15. This CDR3 has 18 residues. Germline V gives CDR1 LGHNA, CDR2 YNFKEQ. CDR3 residues: CASSQAPAPGLEAYEQYF. The DNA for the CDR3 is TGTGCCAGCAGCCAGGCACCCGCCCCGGGACTAGAGGCCTACGAGCAGTACTTC.

The sample holds a few counts of this clonotype. J is TRBJ1-6 and V is TRBV6-6, with unresolved D. This CDR3 spans 12 amino acids. CDR1 and CDR2 (germline): MNHNY, SVGAGI (reference sequence). The germline V and J ends were trimmed by 2 bases and 7 bases, with 3 bases remaining between them. In DNA, the CDR3 is TGTGCCAGCAGTTACGGGAATTCACCCCTCCACTTT. This encodes CASSYGNSPLHF.

CDR3 coding DNA: TGTGCCAGCAGCCAAGGAAACCGGGACAGGATTCACTACGAGCAGTACTTC. Amino acids: CASSQGNRDRIHYEQYF. V usage is TRBV4-2 and J usage is TRBJ2-7; 8 nucleotides agree with TRBD1. Germline V gene data show CDR1 as LGHNA and CDR2 as YNFKEQ. The CDR3 extends over 17 amino acids. With 1 base clipped from V and 3 bases from J, the junction kept 11 bases outside the gene matches.

The V call is TRBV10-3, the J call TRBJ2-5, with 8 bases matching TRBD2. Germline values: CDR1 ENHRY, CDR2 SYGVKD. The V segment lost 4 bases and the J segment 2 bases; nucleotides outside the gene matches: 0. The CDR3 length is 13 residues. This CDR3 reads CAISASGQETQYF. For the CDR3, the DNA is TGTGCCATCAGTGCTAGCGGGCAAGAGACCCAGTACTTC.

This clonotype was seen more than once but under ten times. This sequence joins TRBV7-8 and TRBJ2-3, with 11 bases identical to TRBD2. Germline lookup yields CDR1 SGHVS and CDR2 FQNEAQ. This CDR3 region has 15 residues. V gave up 2 bases and J gave up 6 bases; unmatched junction bases: 4. CDR3 nucleotide sequence: TGTGCCAGCAGCTTAATTACTAGCGGGAGTGATACGCAGTATTTT. Protein product: CASSLITSGSDTQYF. Full variable domain (remainder filled in from reference TRBV7-8 and TRBJ2-3): GAGVSQSPRYKVAKRGQDVALRCDPISGHVSLFWYQQALGQGPEFLTYFQNEAQLDKSGLPSDRFFAERPEGSVSTLKIQRTQQEDSAVYLCASSLITSGSDTQYFGPGTRLTVL.

The chain couples TRBV24-1 to TRBJ2-5; D gene uncertain. Trimming removed 4 bases from V and 5 bases from J, with 7 bases in between. The V gene's germline CDR1 is KGHDR and CDR2 SFDVKD. This CDR3 is built from 12 residues. CDR3 in DNA: TGTGCCACCAGTGACCCTTGGGAGACCCAGTACTTC. Translated, it gives CATSDPWETQYF.

This clonotype was counted between two and nine times. The chain joins TRBV20-1 to TRBJ2-5; D remains ambiguous. The CDR3 runs 11 residues. CDR1 DFQATT and CDR2 SNEGSKA come from the germline V gene (reference sequence). The V and J ends lost 0 bases and 11 bases respectively, with 10 bases between them. DNA of the CDR3: TGCAGTGCTAGAGACCCCCCAGTACAGTACTTC. Its protein product is CSARDPPVQYF.